A single sample is the source of the 28 T cell receptor beta chains below, sequenced in a study of cytomegalovirus exposure and HLA in healthy donors. The study ran its PCR with 60 Vbeta and 13 Jbeta primers. TCRdb's copy holds only in-frame clones and misses some; the assay was immunoSEQ multiplex PCR. The table records about 97,000 clones, roughly two thirds of them present only once. The sequenced material came from PBMCs. Receptors originate from a middle-aged man in good health and CMV-seronegative.

The chain employs TRBV6-6 and TRBJ1-1; D not certain. CDR1 MNHNY and CDR2 SVGAGI come from the germline V gene (reference sequence). This CDR3 is built from 12 residues. With 0 bases removed from V and 5 bases from J, the gap between germline ends came to 4 bases. This CDR3 reads CASSYSETEAFF. The CDR3 nucleotides are TGTGCCAGCAGTTACTCAGAGACTGAAGCTTTCTTT.

The V and J genes are TRBV6-5 and TRBJ1-1; D is unclear. Deletions cut 2 bases from V and 4 bases from J, with 8 bases between. This CDR3 contains 13 residues. Germline-derived CDR1 and CDR2 are MNHEY and SVGAGI. The CDR3: CASSYQIATEAFF. The DNA for the CDR3 is TGTGCCAGCAGTTACCAGATCGCCACTGAAGCTTTCTTT.

In this sample, this clone turned up a few times. The rearrangement joins TRBV9 to TRBJ2-2; 9 bases are a match to TRBD1. The CDR3 contains 15 residues. The germline V gene encodes CDR1 SGDLS and CDR2 YYNGEE. Trimming at V came to 4 bases and at J to 3 bases, leaving 4 bases not matched to a gene. The CDR3 nucleotides are TGTGCCAGCAGCCCCTGGACAGGGGACACCGGGGAGCTGTTTTTT. It specifies CASSPWTGDTGELFF.

The chain joins TRBV7-9 to TRBJ2-7; a possible D gene is TRBD1 (5 bases). The CDR3 totals 15 residues. V was pared by 5 bases and J by 5 bases, with 19 bases between. Germline V gives CDR1 SEHNR, CDR2 FQNEAQ (reference sequence). CDR3 in DNA: TGTGCCAGCAGCCTCCCGGTGGGCAGGGTCCACGAGCAGTACTTC. Protein: CASSLPVGRVHEQYF.

The V gene is TRBV9, the J gene TRBJ1-4; D unresolved. Germline CDR1 reads SGDLS; CDR2 reads YYNGEE. With 4 bases removed from V and 5 bases from J, the gap between germline ends came to 15 bases. The CDR3 sequence is 15 residues long. CDR3 region: CASSRSSTSNEKLFF. The CDR3 coding sequence is TGTGCCAGCAGCCGTAGCTCTACTTCCAATGAAAAACTGTTTTTT.

The rearrangement uses TRBV4-2 and TRBJ2-7; 12 nucleotides match TRBD2. The J segment lost 7 bases and the V segment lost 0 bases, leaving 16 bases of the junction unmatched. This CDR3 comprises 19 residues. CDR1 is LGHNA, CDR2 YNFKEQ, per germline. CDR3 loop: CASSQETPQLAGGPWEQYF. Here the CDR3 DNA reads TGTGCCAGCAGCCAAGAAACCCCCCAGCTAGCGGGGGGGCCGTGGGAGCAGTACTTC.

The chain couples TRBV5-4 to TRBJ2-1, with 7 nucleotides matching TRBD2. In germline, CDR1 is SGHNT, CDR2 YYREEE (reference sequence). V dropped 0 bases and J dropped 3; count of bases not matched to a gene: 3. The CDR3 is 15 residues long. CDR3 sequence: CASSLAREGYNEQFF. In nucleotides, the CDR3 is TGTGCCAGCAGCTTGGCTAGGGAGGGCTACAATGAGCAGTTCTTC.

The V and J genes are TRBV9 and TRBJ1-3, with D possibly TRBD1 on 5 matching bases. V was pared by 0 bases and J by 4 bases, with 14 bases between. Per germline, CDR1 SGDLS and CDR2 YYNGEE. The CDR3 is made up of 16 amino acids. CDR3 amino acids: CASSVESGVAGNTIYF. The CDR3 DNA sequence: TGTGCCAGCAGCGTAGAGTCGGGGGTGGCGGGAAACACCATATATTTT.

The chain recombines TRBV7-8 with TRBJ2-7, with D unresolved. Deletions cut 5 bases from V and 2 bases from J, with 19 bases between. The CDR3 is made up of 16 amino acids. Germline V gives CDR1 SGHVS, CDR2 FQNEAQ. This CDR3 reads CASSPPRFAGTYEQYF. In DNA form, the CDR3 reads TGTGCCAGCAGCCCCCCCCGTTTTGCAGGAACCTACGAGCAGTACTTC.

The rearrangement uses TRBV19 and TRBJ2-5; no firm D call. Deletions cut 4 bases from V and 5 bases from J, with 11 bases between. Per the germline V gene, CDR1 is LNHDA and CDR2 is SQIVND (reference sequence). The length of the CDR3 is 13 residues. The DNA for the CDR3 is TGTGCCAGTAGTACCCCCGTTATGGAGACCCAGTACTTC. Its protein is CASSTPVMETQYF.

A few counts support this clone. V usage is TRBV13 and J usage is TRBJ2-5, with 11 bases lining up with TRBD2. CDR1 is PRHDT, CDR2 FYEKMQ, per germline (reference sequence). J was trimmed by 4 bases and V by 0 bases; bases with no gene match: 4. The CDR3 is 16 residues long. The CDR3 nucleotides are TGTGCCAGCAGCTTAGGCCTTACTAGCGGGGGAGAGACCCAGTACTTC. It specifies CASSLGLTSGGETQYF.

The chain has TRBV7-2 and TRBJ2-7, with 9 nucleotides matching TRBD1. The CDR3 is made up of 14 amino acids. Per germline, CDR1 SGHTA and CDR2 FQGNSA. V lost 4 bases, J lost 5 bases, and 6 bases stayed unmatched. The CDR3 region is CASSSDRGLDEQYF. CDR3 sequence (DNA): TGTGCCAGCAGCTCGGACAGGGGTCTGGACGAGCAGTACTTC. Full variable domain (rest looked up from reference TRBV7-2 and TRBJ2-7): GAGVSQSPSNKVTEKGKDVELRCDPISGHTALYWYRQSLGQGLEFLIYFQGNSAPDKSGLPSDRFSAERTGGSVSTLTIQRTQQEDSAVYLCASSSDRGLDEQYFGPGTRLTVT.

The V gene is TRBV9, the J gene TRBJ2-1; possibly TRBD2 for D (5 bases). The germline V gene encodes CDR1 SGDLS and CDR2 YYNGEE. CDR3 length: 12 amino acids. Trimming left V 3 bases short and J 9 bases short, with 10 bases between. CDR3 residues: CASSGPSFEQFF. CDR3 coding DNA: TGTGCCAGCAGCGGACCTAGCTTTGAGCAGTTCTTC.

This clone has a handful of counts. The rearrangement joins TRBV6-5 to TRBJ1-5; D is undetermined. In germline, CDR1 is MNHEY, CDR2 SVGAGI. The CDR3 loop spans 12 amino acids. V lost 6 bases and J 4 bases, leaving 7 bases between the germline ends. The CDR3 here is CASSSGNQPQHF. CDR3 sequence (DNA): TGTGCCAGCAGCTCCGGGAATCAGCCCCAGCATTTT.

CDR3 coding DNA: TGCGCCAGCCTGGGACAGCCGGGTCAAGAGACCCAGTACTTC. Residues: CASLGQPGQETQYF. The chain employs TRBV5-1 and TRBJ2-5; the match to TRBD1 covers 7 bases. V shed 7 bases, J shed 2 bases, and the junction held 8 bases outside the gene matches. The CDR3 consists of 14 residues. Germline CDR1 SGHRS, CDR2 YFSETQ.

The gene calls are TRBV28 and TRBJ2-7; D gene ambiguous. V was shortened by 2 bases and J by 5 bases, with 10 bases between the two germline ends. Germline V gene lookup returns CDR1 MDHEN and CDR2 SYDVKM. The CDR3 length is 13 residues. CDR3 sequence (DNA): TGTGCCAGCAGTTTAGATATAGTTCACGAGCAGTACTTC. It yields the protein CASSLDIVHEQYF.

The genes are TRBV7-2 and TRBJ2-5, with 8 bases fitting TRBD2. The V gene end was trimmed by 2 bases and the J gene end by 2 bases; junction bases not matched to a gene: 7. CDR3 length: 16 amino acids. Per the germline V gene, CDR1 is SGHTA and CDR2 is FQGNSA. The CDR3 spells CASSLTLAGGQETQYF. The CDR3, as DNA: TGTGCCAGCAGCTTAACGCTAGCGGGTGGGCAAGAGACCCAGTACTTC.

The chain joins TRBV28 to TRBJ1-5; D may be TRBD1 (5 bases). The V gene's germline CDR1 is MDHEN and CDR2 SYDVKM. This CDR3 comprises 19 residues. Trimming took 7 bases from V and 0 from J, leaving 25 bases between them. This CDR3 reads CASMDGGNLGPYSNQPQHF. CDR3 bases: TGTGCCAGCATGGACGGAGGGAATCTGGGACCCTATAGCAATCAGCCCCAGCATTTT.

The chain combines TRBV14 with TRBJ2-5, with a weak D call TRBD2 (5 bases). Germline-derived CDR1 and CDR2 are SGHDN and FVKESK. The CDR3 runs 15 residues. With 6 bases removed from V and 1 base from J, the gap between germline ends came to 15 bases. CDR3 nucleotide sequence: TGTGCCAGCAGTAAACTTAGAGGGATCCAAGAGACCCAGTACTTC. It yields the protein CASSKLRGIQETQYF.

The chain uses TRBV6-1 and TRBJ2-4, with D unresolved. V was shortened by 3 bases and J by 4 bases, with 13 bases between the two germline ends. CDR1 MNHNS and CDR2 SASEGT come from the germline V gene. The CDR3 consists of 15 residues. CDR3 sequence: CASSDQQLLKNIQYF. The CDR3 DNA sequence: TGTGCCAGCAGTGATCAACAGCTCCTTAAAAACATTCAGTACTTC.

For the CDR3, the DNA is TGTGCCAGCAGCGTACTAGCGGGGGGGGACTTCTACGAGCAGTACTTC. This encodes CASSVLAGGDFYEQYF. The chain links TRBV9 to TRBJ2-7; 12 nucleotides align to TRBD2. Losses at the gene ends were 1 base for V and 3 bases for J; bases not matched to a gene: 5. CDR1 and CDR2 (germline): SGDLS, YYNGEE. The CDR3 length is 16 residues.

This clone occurred many times. The rearrangement links TRBV5-4 to TRBJ1-3; D is perhaps TRBD1 (5 bases). CDR3 length: 17 amino acids. From germline, CDR1 is SGHNT and CDR2 YYREEE (reference sequence). Trimming took off 4 bases at V and 2 bases at J, with 19 bases between the two ends. The CDR3 protein is CASSRSVGGSTGNTIYF. DNA of the CDR3: TGTGCCAGCAGCCGCTCTGTGGGGGGAAGCACTGGAAACACCATATATTTT.

A single count supports this clone. This chain joins TRBV7-9 and TRBJ2-7; D remains unclear. V was pared by 1 base and J by 4 bases, with 5 bases between. The CDR3 is 12 amino acids. Germline CDR1 reads SEHNR; CDR2 reads FQNEAQ (reference sequence). The DNA for the CDR3 is TGTGCCAGCAGCTTAGAGGAGTACGAGCAGTACTTC. Its protein product is CASSLEEYEQYF.

The V call is TRBV30, the J call TRBJ2-7; TRBD1 aligns across 7 bases. After removal of 3 bases from V and 3 bases from J, the junction contained 11 bases not matched to a gene. CDR1 and CDR2 (germline): GTSNPN, SVGIG (reference sequence). This CDR3 comprises 15 residues. CDR3 region: CAWSSIDRDDYEQYF. For the CDR3, the DNA is TGTGCCTGGAGCTCAATAGACAGGGACGACTACGAGCAGTACTTC.

The chain uses TRBV28 and TRBJ1-1; D is undetermined. The CDR3 loop spans 14 amino acids. CDR1 and CDR2 from the germline V gene are MDHEN and SYDVKM. Trimming shortened V by 8 bases and J by 11 bases, and 24 bases separated the two germline ends. The CDR3 here is CASLFASRPELAFF. DNA of the CDR3: TGTGCCAGCCTATTCGCTAGCCGCCCGGAGTTGGCTTTCTTT.

This clone was seen just once. V is TRBV7-9 and J is TRBJ1-1, with a weak D call TRBD1 (6 bases). Germline CDR1 is SEHNR and CDR2 is FQNEAQ (reference sequence). The CDR3 has 15 amino acids. V was cut by 2 bases and J by 4 bases, with 14 bases left in between. The CDR3 DNA reads as TGTGCCAGCAGCTTAACAGGGTGGGGTATCACTGAAGCTTTCTTT. Translated: CASSLTGWGITEAFF.

The rearrangement joins TRBV19 to TRBJ1-1; possibly TRBD1 for D (6 bases). Germline CDR1 is LNHDA and CDR2 is SQIVND (reference sequence). The ends were cut back, 0 bases at V and 11 bases at J, with 13 bases in the middle. The length of the CDR3 is 13 residues. As DNA, the CDR3 is TGTGCCAGTAGTATAGACTTTACCCAGGGGGCTTTCTTT. It yields the protein CASSIDFTQGAFF.

This clone has only a few counts. V usage is TRBV5-4 and J usage is TRBJ1-2; 7 bases are a match to TRBD1. V lost 7 bases, J lost 3 bases, and 15 bases stayed unmatched. CDR3 length: 16 amino acids. CDR1 is SGHNT and CDR2 is YYREEE in the germline V gene (reference sequence). CDR3 amino acids: CASGGPGTATDYGYTF. Written as DNA, the CDR3 is TGTGCCAGCGGCGGTCCAGGGACAGCGACAGACTATGGCTACACCTTC.